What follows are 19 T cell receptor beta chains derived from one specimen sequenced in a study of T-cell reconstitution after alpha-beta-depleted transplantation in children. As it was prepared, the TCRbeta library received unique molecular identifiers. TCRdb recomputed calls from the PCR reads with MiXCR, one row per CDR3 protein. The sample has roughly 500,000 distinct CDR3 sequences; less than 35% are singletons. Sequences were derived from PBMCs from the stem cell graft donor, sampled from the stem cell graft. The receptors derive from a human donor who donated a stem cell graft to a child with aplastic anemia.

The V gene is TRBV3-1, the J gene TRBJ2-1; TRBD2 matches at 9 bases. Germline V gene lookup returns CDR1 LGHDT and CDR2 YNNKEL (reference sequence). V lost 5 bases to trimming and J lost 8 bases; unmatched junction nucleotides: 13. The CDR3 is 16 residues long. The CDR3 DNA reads TGTGCCAGCAGCGCCGGGACTAGCATTTTGGGTGATGAGCAGTTCTTC. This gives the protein CASSAGTSILGDEQFF.

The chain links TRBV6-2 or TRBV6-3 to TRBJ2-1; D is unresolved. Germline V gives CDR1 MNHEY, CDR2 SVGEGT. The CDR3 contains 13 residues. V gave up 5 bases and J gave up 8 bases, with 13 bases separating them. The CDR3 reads CASSETDPHEQFF. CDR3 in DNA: TGTGCCAGCAGTGAGACGGACCCCCATGAGCAGTTCTTC.

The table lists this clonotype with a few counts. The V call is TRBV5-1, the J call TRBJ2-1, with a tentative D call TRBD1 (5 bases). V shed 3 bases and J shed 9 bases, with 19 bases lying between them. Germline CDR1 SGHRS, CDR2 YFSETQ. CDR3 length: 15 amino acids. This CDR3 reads CASSWGEPNPSEQFF. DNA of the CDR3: TGCGCCAGCAGCTGGGGCGAACCAAACCCCAGTGAGCAGTTCTTC.

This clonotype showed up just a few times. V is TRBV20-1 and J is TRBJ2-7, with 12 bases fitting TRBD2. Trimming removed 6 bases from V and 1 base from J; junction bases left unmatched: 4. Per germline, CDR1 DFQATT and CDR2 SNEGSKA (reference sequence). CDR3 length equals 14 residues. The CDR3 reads CSARTSGMSYEQYF. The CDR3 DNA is TGCAGTGCCAGGACTAGCGGGATGTCCTACGAGCAGTACTTC.

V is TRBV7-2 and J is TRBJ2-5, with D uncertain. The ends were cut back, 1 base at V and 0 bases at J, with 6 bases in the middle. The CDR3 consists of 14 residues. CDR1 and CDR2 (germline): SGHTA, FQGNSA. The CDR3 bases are TGTGCCAGCAGCTTAGGAGTGTACCAAGAGACCCAGTACTTC. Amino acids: CASSLGVYQETQYF. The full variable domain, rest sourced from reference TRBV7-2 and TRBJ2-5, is GAGVSQSPSNKVTEKGKDVELRCDPISGHTALYWYRQSLGQGLEFLIYFQGNSAPDKSGLPSDRFSAERTGGSVSTLTIQRTQQEDSAVYLCASSLGVYQETQYFGPGTRLLVL.

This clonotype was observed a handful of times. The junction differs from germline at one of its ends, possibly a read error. The CDR3 sequence is CASSLGTLIGGYTF. For the CDR3, the DNA is TGTGCCAGCAGCTTAGGGACACTCATCGGGGGCTACACCTTC. The chain links TRBV12-3 or TRBV12-4 to TRBJ1-2; D is perhaps TRBD1 (6 bases). This CDR3 contains 14 residues.

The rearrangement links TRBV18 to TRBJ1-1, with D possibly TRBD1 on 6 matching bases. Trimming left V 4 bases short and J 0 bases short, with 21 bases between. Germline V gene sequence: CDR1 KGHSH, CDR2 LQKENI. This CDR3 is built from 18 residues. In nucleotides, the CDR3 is TGTGCCAGCTCACGTAATTTCGGGGGGGCTACCGTGAACACTGAAGCTTTCTTT. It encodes CASSRNFGGATVNTEAFF.

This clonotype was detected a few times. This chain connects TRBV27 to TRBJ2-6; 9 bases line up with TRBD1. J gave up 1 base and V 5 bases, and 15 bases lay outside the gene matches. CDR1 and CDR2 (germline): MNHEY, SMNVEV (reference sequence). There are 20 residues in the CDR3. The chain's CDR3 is CASSPYGQGFEWSGANVLTF. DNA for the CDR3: TGTGCCAGCAGTCCCTACGGACAGGGGTTTGAGTGGTCTGGGGCCAACGTCCTGACTTTC.

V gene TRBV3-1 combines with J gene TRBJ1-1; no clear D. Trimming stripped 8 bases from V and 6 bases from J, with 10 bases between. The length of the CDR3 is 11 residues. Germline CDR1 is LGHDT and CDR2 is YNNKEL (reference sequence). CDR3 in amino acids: CASALGAEAFF. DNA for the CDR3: TGTGCCAGCGCTCTTGGCGCTGAAGCTTTCTTT.

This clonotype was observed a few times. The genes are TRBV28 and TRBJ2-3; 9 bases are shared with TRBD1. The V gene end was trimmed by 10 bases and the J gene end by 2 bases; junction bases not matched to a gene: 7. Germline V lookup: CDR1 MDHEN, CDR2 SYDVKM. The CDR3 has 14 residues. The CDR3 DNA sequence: TGTGCCACCAAGGACAGGGGAAACACAGATACGCAGTATTTT. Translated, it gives CATKDRGNTDTQYF.

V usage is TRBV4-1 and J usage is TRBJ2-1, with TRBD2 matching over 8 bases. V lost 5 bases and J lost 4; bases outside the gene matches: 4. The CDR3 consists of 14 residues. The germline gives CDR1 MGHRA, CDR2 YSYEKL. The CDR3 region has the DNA TGCGCCAGCAGCGCGACTAGCGATTACAATGAGCAGTTCTTC. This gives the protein CASSATSDYNEQFF.

The CDR3 sequence: CASNGGRRNTGELFF. The CDR3 bases are TGTGCCAGCAACGGGGGACGGAGGAACACCGGGGAGCTGTTTTTT. The rearrangement joins TRBV4-2 to TRBJ2-2; D possibly corresponds to TRBD2 (6 bases). V dropped 7 bases and J dropped 1 base, with 13 bases sitting between them. Germline V gene lookup returns CDR1 LGHNA and CDR2 YNFKEQ. The CDR3 consists of 15 residues.

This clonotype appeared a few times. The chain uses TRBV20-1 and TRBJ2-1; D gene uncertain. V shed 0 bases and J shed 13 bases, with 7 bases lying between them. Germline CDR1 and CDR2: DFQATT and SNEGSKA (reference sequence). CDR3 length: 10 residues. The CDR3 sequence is CSARELPQFF. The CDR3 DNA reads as TGCAGTGCTAGAGAATTGCCACAGTTCTTC.

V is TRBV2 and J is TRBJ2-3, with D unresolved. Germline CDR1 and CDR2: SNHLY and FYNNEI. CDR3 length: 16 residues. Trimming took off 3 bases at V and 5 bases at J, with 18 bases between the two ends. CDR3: CASSDLIRASRDTQYF. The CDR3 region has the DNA TGTGCCAGCAGTGATCTTATACGGGCCTCCCGAGATACGCAGTATTTT.

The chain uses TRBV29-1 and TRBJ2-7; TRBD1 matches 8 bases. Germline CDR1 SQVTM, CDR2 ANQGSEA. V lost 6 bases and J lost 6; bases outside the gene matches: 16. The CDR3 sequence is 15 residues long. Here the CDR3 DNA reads TGCAGCGTCGAGACCGATACCGACAGGGGACGCGAGCAGTACGTC. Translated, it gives CSVETDTDRGREQYV.

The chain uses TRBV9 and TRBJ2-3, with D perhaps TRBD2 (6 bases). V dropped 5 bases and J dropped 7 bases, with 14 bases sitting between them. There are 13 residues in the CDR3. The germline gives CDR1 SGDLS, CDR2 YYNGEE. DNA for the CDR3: TGTGCCAGCAGTGCGGAGGGCGCATATACGCAGTATTTT. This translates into CASSAEGAYTQYF.

The CDR3 coding sequence is TGTGCCAGCAGTTACTTTCGTGGGGGCGGGACCGGGGAGCTGTTTTTT. Its translation is CASSYFRGGGTGELFF. The chain links TRBV6-5 to TRBJ2-2; D perhaps matches TRBD1 (6 bases). There are 16 residues in the CDR3. Looked up from germline, CDR1 is MNHEY and CDR2 is SVGAGI. The V and J ends lost 1 base and 5 bases respectively, with 14 bases between them.

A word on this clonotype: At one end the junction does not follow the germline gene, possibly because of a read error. The CDR3 is CSAREGQMLGPPF. In nucleotides, the CDR3 is TGCAGTGCTAGAGAGGGACAGATGCTTGGGCCTCCCTTT. The chain employs TRBV20-1 and TRBJ1-1; TRBD1 agrees at 7 bases. Germline V gene lookup returns CDR1 DFQATT and CDR2 SNEGSKA (reference sequence). CDR3 length: 13 amino acids.

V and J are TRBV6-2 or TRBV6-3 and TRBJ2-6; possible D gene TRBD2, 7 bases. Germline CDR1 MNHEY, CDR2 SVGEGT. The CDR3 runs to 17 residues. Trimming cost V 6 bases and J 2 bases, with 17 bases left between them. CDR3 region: CASSPQWGGPGANVLTF. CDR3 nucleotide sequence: TGTGCCAGCAGCCCTCAGTGGGGGGGCCCTGGGGCCAACGTCCTGACTTTC.